A selection of T cell receptor beta chains follows, all from one sample in a study of shared clonotypes between healthy human individuals. Repertoires were generated with immunoSEQ multiplex PCR, while TCRdb's copy carries only in-frame clones and drops some. The sample contains about 1.1 million clones, 78% of which appear only once. Material for sequencing was memory CD4+ T cells from PBMCs. These receptors all stem from a man younger than 35 in good health. Some clones in this sample may be carry-over from other donors' samples. Both conserved end residues are trimmed from each CDR3. Each record gives: D gene, clone size, V gene, J gene, CDR3 protein. The D gene is left open where the match is weak. Clone size is given for some rows only: seen once, a few or many times, or a class if the clone is expanded.

d_gene: -
abundance: -
v_gene: TRBV6-5
j_gene: TRBJ1-4
CDR3aa: ASRDDSTNEKLF

d_gene: TRBD2
abundance: -
v_gene: TRBV5-1
j_gene: TRBJ2-7
CDR3aa: ASSLGLAGARYEQY

d_gene: -
abundance: -
v_gene: TRBV18
j_gene: TRBJ2-5
CDR3aa: ASSPGPGSETQY

d_gene: -
abundance: -
v_gene: TRBV28
j_gene: TRBJ1-3
CDR3aa: ASSLLSHMGKTSGNTIY

d_gene: TRBD2
abundance: -
v_gene: TRBV10-3
j_gene: TRBJ2-2
CDR3aa: AIRGGGRVTGELF

d_gene: TRBD2
abundance: -
v_gene: TRBV5-1
j_gene: TRBJ2-3
CDR3aa: ASSTGLAGVTDTQY

d_gene: -
abundance: -
v_gene: TRBV11-2
j_gene: TRBJ1-1
CDR3aa: ASSPLTGLGTEAF

d_gene: -
abundance: -
v_gene: TRBV10-3
j_gene: TRBJ2-7
CDR3aa: AISVQGYEQY

d_gene: -
abundance: -
v_gene: TRBV7-2
j_gene: TRBJ1-2
CDR3aa: ASSLGAGANYGYT

d_gene: -
abundance: -
v_gene: TRBV30
j_gene: TRBJ1-6
CDR3aa: AWSVGISYNSPLH

d_gene: -
abundance: -
v_gene: TRBV7-3
j_gene: TRBJ2-5
CDR3aa: ASSLDMYQETQY

d_gene: -
abundance: -
v_gene: TRBV5-1
j_gene: TRBJ2-1
CDR3aa: ASSWDPLIDNEQF

d_gene: TRBD1
abundance: -
v_gene: TRBV6-1
j_gene: TRBJ1-5
CDR3aa: ASSGWQGANQPQH

d_gene: TRBD1
abundance: -
v_gene: TRBV19
j_gene: TRBJ2-7
CDR3aa: ASSPGQPITYEQY

d_gene: -
abundance: -
v_gene: TRBV10-3
j_gene: TRBJ1-5
CDR3aa: AISGQGGNQPQH

d_gene: -
abundance: -
v_gene: TRBV5-6
j_gene: TRBJ2-7
CDR3aa: ASRTWGRDYEQY

d_gene: -
abundance: -
v_gene: TRBV19
j_gene: TRBJ2-5
CDR3aa: ASSIGSQETQY

d_gene: -
abundance: -
v_gene: TRBV25-1
j_gene: TRBJ2-7
CDR3aa: ASSVSSYEQY

d_gene: -
abundance: few
v_gene: TRBV5-6
j_gene: TRBJ2-5
CDR3aa: ASSLAAATETQY

d_gene: -
abundance: -
v_gene: TRBV7-7
j_gene: TRBJ2-2
CDR3aa: ASSLLSTGELF

d_gene: -
abundance: -
v_gene: TRBV9
j_gene: TRBJ2-4
CDR3aa: ASSVAARGGKNIQY

d_gene: TRBD1
abundance: -
v_gene: TRBV5-1
j_gene: TRBJ1-2
CDR3aa: ASSLDGQGYSNYGYT